This T cell receptor beta chain came from a study of T cells after posttransplantation cyclophosphamide (dated by TCRdb to between 2015 and 2016). Context from the whole study: Using TRB sequencing, the study followed how the T cell repertoire reconstituted after myeloablative bone marrow transplantation in which posttransplantation cyclophosphamide served as GVHD prophylaxis. Public TRB sequences were queried against a database of over 3,000 sequences associated with responses to pathogens, tumor antigens, self-antigens and alloantigens. Because TRA and TRB clonality correlated tightly in some ten samples, later TCR analyses were limited to TRB. Blood from all 30 or so PTCy patients with 1-year posttransplant specimens was subjected to TRB sequencing. Antigen receptor sequencing was done on samples from 35 PTCy-treated patients and from approximately 17 related bone marrow donors of those patients. In 3 patients, TRB sequencing was also performed on up to 3 more blood samples taken 2 to 5.2 years after transplant, and in a handful of patients, pretransplant blood was also TRB-sequenced.

Genomic DNA was the input for TRB sequencing, which was run either with the immunoSEQ assay at survey resolution or with the hsTCRB kit. As for the authors' bioinformatics: The immunoSEQ software handled initial read processing, and the LymphoSeq R package was used for repertoire analyses. For each TRB dataset, clonality was calculated as 1 minus normalized Shannon entropy, and the Gini coefficient was computed as well. Phenotypes of unsorted samples were inferred by mapping TRB sequences from sorted subsets of the recipient or donor onto the same recipient's unsorted samples. TCRdb carries this immuneACCESS record with in-frame sequences only. Its versions omit some clonotypes, under half of them owing to an unresolved V gene in the studies checked, with the rest unexplained. V and J calls plus clone size are reproduced from that table; the DNA served to infer D and trimming. The sample profile shows about 21,000 clones; roughly nine tenths of them were found once. 1.9% of the sample rests with the top ten.

Turning to this clone: Its target antigen remains unknown. No much larger clonotype is one base removed from it; base qualities were not supplied.

At the junction V is shortened by 3 bases and J by 2 bases, with 11 bases in between. The germline V gene (reference sequence) supplies CDR1 MNHEY and CDR2 SMNVEV. From the cysteine up to the phenylalanine, the CDR3 has a length of 16 residues. Just the 48-base CDR3 DNA is kept, in frame starting at base 1. Overall study outcomes, separate from this receptor: Across the 45 to 55 patients, TRB clonality was highly associated with recipient CMV seropositivity and CMV reactivation, and diversity with PTCy was similar to that in the CNI/methotrexate controls. The TRB repertoires of T cells infiltrating skin or GI tract showed only limited overlap with the TRB repertoires of T cells in blood. At 1-2 months, donor-recipient similarity was low but rose over the first year, and the later blood repertoires were often dominated by donor CD8+ memory clones.

The control cohort was approximately ten patients given myeloablative marrow transplants with methotrexate plus a calcineurin inhibitor, sampled 1 year after transplant. Mononuclear cells from peripheral blood and bone marrow were separated by Ficoll-Hypaque density centrifugation and then cryopreserved. The TCR was taken from a female patient in her 30s who received an allogeneic stem cell transplant from an unrelated donor, was CMV-positive, and had acute and chronic GVHD. A transplant means some T cells may be of graft donor rather than patient origin. The sample consisted of PBMCs, taken about 360 days after allogeneic stem cell transplant with calcineurin inhibitor and methotrexate. This sequence uses TRBV27 and TRBJ2-6, with TRBD2 as a weak D call on 6 bases. The CDR3 protein sequence reads: CASSFDERAGANVLTF. The sequenced DNA is TGTGCCAGCAGTTTTGACGAGCGGGCTGGGGCCAACGTCCTGACTTTC.